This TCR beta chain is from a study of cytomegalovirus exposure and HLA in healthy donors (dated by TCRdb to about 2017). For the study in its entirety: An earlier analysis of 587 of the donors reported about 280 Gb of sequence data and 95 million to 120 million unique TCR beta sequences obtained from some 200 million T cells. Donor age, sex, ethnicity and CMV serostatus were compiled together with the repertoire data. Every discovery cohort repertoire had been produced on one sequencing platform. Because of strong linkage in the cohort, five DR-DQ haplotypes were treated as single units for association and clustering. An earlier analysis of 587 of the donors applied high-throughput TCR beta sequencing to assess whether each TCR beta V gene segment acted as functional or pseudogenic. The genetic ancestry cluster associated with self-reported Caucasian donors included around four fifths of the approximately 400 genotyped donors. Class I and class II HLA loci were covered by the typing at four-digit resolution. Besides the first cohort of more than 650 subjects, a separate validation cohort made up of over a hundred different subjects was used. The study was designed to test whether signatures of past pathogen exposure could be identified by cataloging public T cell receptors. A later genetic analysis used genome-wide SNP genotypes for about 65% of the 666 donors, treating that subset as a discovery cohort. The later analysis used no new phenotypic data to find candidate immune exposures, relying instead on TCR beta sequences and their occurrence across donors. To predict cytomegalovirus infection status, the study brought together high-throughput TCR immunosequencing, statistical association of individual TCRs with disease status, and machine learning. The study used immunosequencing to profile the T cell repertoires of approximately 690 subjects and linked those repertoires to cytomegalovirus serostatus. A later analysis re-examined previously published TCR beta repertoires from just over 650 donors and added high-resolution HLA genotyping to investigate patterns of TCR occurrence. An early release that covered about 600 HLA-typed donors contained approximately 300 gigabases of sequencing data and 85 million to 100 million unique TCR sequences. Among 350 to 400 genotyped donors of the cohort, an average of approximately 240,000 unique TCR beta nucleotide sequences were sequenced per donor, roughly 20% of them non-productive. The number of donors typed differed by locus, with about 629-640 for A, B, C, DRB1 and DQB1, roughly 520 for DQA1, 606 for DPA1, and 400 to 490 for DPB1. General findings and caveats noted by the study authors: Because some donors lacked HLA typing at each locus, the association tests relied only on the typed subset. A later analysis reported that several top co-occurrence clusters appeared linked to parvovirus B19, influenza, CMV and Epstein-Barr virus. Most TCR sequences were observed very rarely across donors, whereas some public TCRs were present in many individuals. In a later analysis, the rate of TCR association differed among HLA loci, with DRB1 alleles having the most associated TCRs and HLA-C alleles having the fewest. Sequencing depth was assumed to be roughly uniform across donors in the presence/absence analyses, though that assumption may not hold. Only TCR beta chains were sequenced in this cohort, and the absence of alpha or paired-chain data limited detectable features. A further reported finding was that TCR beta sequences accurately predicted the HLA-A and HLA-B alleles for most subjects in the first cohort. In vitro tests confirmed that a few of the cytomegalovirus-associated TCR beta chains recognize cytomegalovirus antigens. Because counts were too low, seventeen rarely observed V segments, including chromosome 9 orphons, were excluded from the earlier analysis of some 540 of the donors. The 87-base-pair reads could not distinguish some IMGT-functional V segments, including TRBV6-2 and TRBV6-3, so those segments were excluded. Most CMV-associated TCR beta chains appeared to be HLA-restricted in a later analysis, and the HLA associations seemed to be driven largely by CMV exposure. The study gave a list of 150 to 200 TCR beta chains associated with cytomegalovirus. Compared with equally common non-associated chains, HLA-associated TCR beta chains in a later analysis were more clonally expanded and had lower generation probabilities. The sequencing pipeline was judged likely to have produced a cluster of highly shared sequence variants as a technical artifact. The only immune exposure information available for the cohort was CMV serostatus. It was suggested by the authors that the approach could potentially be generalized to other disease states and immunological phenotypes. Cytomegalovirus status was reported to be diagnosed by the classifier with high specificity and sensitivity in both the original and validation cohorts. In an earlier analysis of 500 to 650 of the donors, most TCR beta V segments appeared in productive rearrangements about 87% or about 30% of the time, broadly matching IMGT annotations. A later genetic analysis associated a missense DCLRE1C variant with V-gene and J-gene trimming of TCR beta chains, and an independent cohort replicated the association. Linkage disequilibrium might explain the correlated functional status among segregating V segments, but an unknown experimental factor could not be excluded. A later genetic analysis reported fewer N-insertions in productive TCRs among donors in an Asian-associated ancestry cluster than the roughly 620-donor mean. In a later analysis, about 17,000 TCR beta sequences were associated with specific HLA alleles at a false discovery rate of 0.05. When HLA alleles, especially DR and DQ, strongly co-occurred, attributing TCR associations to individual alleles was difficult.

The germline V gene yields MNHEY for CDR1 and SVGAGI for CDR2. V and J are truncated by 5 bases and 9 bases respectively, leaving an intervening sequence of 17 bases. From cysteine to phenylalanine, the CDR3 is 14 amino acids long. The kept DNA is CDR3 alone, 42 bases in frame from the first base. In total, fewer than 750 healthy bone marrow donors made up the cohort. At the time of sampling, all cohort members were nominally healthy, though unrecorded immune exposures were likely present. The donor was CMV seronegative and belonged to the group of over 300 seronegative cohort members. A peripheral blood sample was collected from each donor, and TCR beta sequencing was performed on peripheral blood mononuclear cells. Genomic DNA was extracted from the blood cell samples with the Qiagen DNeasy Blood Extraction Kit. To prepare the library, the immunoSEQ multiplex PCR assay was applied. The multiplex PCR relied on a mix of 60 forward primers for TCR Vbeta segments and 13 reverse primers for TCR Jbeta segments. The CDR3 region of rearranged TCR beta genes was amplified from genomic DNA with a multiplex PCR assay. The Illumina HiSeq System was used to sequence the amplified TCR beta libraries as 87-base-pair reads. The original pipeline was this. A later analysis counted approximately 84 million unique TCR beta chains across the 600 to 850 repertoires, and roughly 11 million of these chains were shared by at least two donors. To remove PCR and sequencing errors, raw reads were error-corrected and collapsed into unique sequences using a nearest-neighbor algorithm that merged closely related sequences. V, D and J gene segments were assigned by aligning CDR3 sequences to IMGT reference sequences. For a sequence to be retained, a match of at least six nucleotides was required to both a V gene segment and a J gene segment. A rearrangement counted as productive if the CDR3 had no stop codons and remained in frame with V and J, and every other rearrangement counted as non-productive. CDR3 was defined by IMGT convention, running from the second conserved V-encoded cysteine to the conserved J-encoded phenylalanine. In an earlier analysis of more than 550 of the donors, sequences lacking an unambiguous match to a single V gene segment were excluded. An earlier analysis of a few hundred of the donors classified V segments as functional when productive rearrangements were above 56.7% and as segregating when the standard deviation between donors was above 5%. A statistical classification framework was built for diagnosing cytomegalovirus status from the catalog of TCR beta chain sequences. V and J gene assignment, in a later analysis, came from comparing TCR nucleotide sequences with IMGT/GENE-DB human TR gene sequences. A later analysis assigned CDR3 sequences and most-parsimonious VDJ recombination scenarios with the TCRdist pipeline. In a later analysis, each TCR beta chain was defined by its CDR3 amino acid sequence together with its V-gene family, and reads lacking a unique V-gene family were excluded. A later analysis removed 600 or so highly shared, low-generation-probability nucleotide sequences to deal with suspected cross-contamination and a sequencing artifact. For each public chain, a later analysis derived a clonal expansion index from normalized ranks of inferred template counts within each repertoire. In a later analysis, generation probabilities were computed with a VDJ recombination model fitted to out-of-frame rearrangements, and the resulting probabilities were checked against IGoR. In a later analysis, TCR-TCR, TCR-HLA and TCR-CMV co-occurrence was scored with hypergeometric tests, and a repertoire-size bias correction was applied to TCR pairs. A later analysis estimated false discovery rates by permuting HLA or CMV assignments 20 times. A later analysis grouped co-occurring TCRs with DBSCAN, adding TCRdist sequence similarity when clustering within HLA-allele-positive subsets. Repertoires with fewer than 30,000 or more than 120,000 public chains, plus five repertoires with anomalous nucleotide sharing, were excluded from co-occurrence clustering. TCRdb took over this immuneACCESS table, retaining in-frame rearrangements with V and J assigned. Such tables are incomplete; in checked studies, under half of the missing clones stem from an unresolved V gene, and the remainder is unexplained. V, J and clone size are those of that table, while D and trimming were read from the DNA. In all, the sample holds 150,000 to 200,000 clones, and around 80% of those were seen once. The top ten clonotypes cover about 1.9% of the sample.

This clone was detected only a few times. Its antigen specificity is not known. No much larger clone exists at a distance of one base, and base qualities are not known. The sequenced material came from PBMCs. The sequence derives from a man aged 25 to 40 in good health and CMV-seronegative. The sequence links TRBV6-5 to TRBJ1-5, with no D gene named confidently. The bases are TGTGCCAGCAGTGAAGGACTGGGTCACCGGCCCCAGCATTTT. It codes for CASSEGLGHRPQHF.